Shown below are 3 T cell receptor beta chains from a single sample sequenced in a study of radiation and T cells in renal cell carcinoma. Here immunoSEQ multiplex PCR was the method, and the copy in TCRdb shows in-frame clones only, minus some. The sample consists of more than 60,000 clones, less than 90% of them appearing once. Specified time point: blood 4 weeks post-SBRT, at nephrectomy. Treatment here: 15 Gy SBRT to primary tumor, nephrectomy 4 weeks later. The sample was blood, taken from a patient whose treatment included radiotherapy and nephrectomy. Every receptor here comes from a woman between 55 and 75 years old with renal cell carcinoma.

The V and J genes are TRBV6-1 and TRBJ1-2; perhaps TRBD1 as D (6 bases). Germline CDR1 and CDR2: MNHNS and SASEGT. The CDR3 has 13 residues. V dropped 10 bases and J dropped 4 bases, with 16 bases sitting between them. CDR3 sequence reads: CAINNPDSYGYTF. CDR3 nucleotide sequence: TGTGCCATCAACAACCCGGACAGCTATGGCTACACCTTC.

This chain uses TRBV7-9 with TRBJ2-7; 8 nucleotides agree with TRBD1. Germline assignment: CDR1 SEHNR and CDR2 FQNEAQ (reference sequence). The ends lost 1 base at V and 3 bases at J; junction bases unmatched: 5. This CDR3 is built from 15 residues. CDR3 bases: TGTGCCAGCAGCTTAGGAGGGACAGGCATCTACGAGCAGTACTTC. This codes for CASSLGGTGIYEQYF.

The rearrangement links TRBV5-1 to TRBJ2-7, with D perhaps given as TRBD1 or TRBD2 (5 bases each). The germline V gene encodes CDR1 SGHRS and CDR2 YFSETQ. The length of the CDR3 is 15 residues. V was cut by 0 bases and J by 0 bases, with 10 bases left in between. Written as DNA, the CDR3 is TGCGCCAGCAGCTTGGTCCAGGGACCCTCCTACGAGCAGTACTTC. It codes for CASSLVQGPSYEQYF. The full variable domain, in which reference TRBV5-1 and TRBJ2-7 provide the parts outside the CDR3, is KAGVTQTPRYLIKTRGQQVTLSCSPISGHRSVSWYQQTPGQGLQFLFEYFSETQRNKGNFPGRFSGRQFSNSRSEMNVSTLELGDSALYLCASSLVQGPSYEQYFGPGTRLTVT.